This TCR beta chain was captured by sequencing in a study of beta chain features in type 1 diabetes. As for the study in general: Healthy donors resembled patients in age, gender and cell yields. General study findings and limits: The study found that naive, central memory and Treg TCRB repertoires appeared more similar in patients than in healthy donors.

Per the germline V gene, CDR1 is SNHLY and CDR2 is FYNNEI. CDR3 length: 15 residues. Unmatched junction bases numbered 4, after V lost 5 bases and J lost 0 bases. Isolated RNA was reverse transcribed in full, so expressed TCRB transcripts were sequenced. Profiled with immunoSEQ multiplex PCR; TCRdb holds only in-frame clones, not every one. The table has 120,000 to 150,000 clones, around 50% seen once. Only a few counts were recorded for this clone. As yet, its antigen is unknown. The clonotype comes from a man between 18 and 35 years old in good health. The chain recombines TRBV2 with TRBJ1-3; 7 nucleotides line up with TRBD1. Sequenced material: Tregs from blood. The chain's CDR3 is CASSRQGTSGNTIYF. The DNA for the CDR3 is TGTGCCAGCAGTCGACAGGGAACCTCTGGAAACACCATATATTTT.